This TCR beta chain came from a study of blood T cell repertoires in COVID-19. The overall study: Samples taken during acute and convalescent COVID-19 were collected in the United States, Italy and Spain.

Original methodology: By means of reference gene primer amplification, nucleated cell counts were estimated. Sequenced by immunoSEQ multiplex PCR; TCRdb stores in-frame clones only, minus some. That table gives V, J and clone size, and the DNA gave D and trimming. The sample records about 180,000 clones, about 80% being singletons. In germline, CDR1 is LGHNA, CDR2 YNFKEQ. V lost 1 base and J lost 4; bases outside the gene matches: 4. The CDR3 consists of 17 residues. V is TRBV4-2 and J is TRBJ2-5; 15 positions match TRBD2. The receptor's source is a human donor in a cohort sampled during active COVID-19. The sample consisted of peripheral blood. The CDR3 protein is CASSQGTSGGAGETQYF. Written as DNA, the CDR3 is TGTGCCAGCAGCCAAGGGACTAGCGGGGGGGCGGGAGAGACCCAGTACTTC.